This note documents a single T cell receptor (beta chain) sequence. Its cognate antigen is unknown. Clones were read by immunoSEQ multiplex PCR, and TCRdb kept only the in-frame ones, dropping some. Here the sample spans 55,000 to 65,000 clones, around 77% being singletons. This sample was included in a study of T cells in tumors after PD-1 blockade. Across the whole study: During anti-PD-1 treatment, some patients continued daily vismodegib 150 mg. Study-level results: Peripheral recruitment is suggested, as some novel exhausted tumor clones were in pre-treatment blood.

This CDR3 is 13 amino acids long. CDR1 and CDR2 from the germline V gene are MNHEY and SVGAGI. The V and J ends lost 6 bases and 9 bases respectively, with 18 bases between them. The chain uses TRBV6-5 and TRBJ2-7, with D perhaps matching TRBD1 (7 bases). The receptor's source is a human donor with basal cell carcinoma. Sequencing used PBMCs, obtained before anti-PD-1 treatment. The CDR3 region is CASSATGDSSQYF. In DNA, the CDR3 is TGTGCCAGCAGCGCTACAGGGGACTCATCGCAGTACTTC.